The 2 T cell receptor beta chains reported below all come from one sample, sequenced in a study of T-cell memory formation after mild COVID-19. TCRdb reprocessed the 5' RACE reads via MiXCR and lists one record per CDR3 protein. The table shows fewer than 250,000 distinct CDR3 sequences, with around 26% occurring only once. Sequencing used PBMCs or a T cell subset sorted from them (not recorded which). Receptor source: an adult woman who had mild COVID-19 (a few samples of this study predate the infection). Cell type and time point are not known.

This clonotype was seen only a few times. V usage is TRBV7-3 and J usage is TRBJ2-7; maybe TRBD2 (5 bases). V lost 2 bases to trimming and J lost 7 bases, with 18 bases between them. This CDR3 contains 15 residues. In germline, CDR1 is SGHTA, CDR2 FQGTGA. The CDR3 DNA reads as TGTGCCAGCAGCTTAGGACGGGAAATAGGCGGGGAGCAGTACTTC. Translated: CASSLGREIGGEQYF. Full variable domain (outside the CDR3, taken from reference TRBV7-3 and TRBJ2-7): GAGVSQTPSNKVTEKGKYVELRCDPISGHTALYWYRQSLGQGPEFLIYFQGTGAADDSGLPNDRFFAVRPEGSVSTLKIQRTERGDSAVYLCASSLGREIGGEQYFGPGTRLTVT.

This clonotype has more than one count but fewer than ten. V is TRBV7-6 and J is TRBJ2-2; D may be TRBD1 or TRBD2 (5 bases each). The CDR3 loop spans 17 amino acids. In germline, CDR1 is SGHVS, CDR2 FNYEAQ. Trimming removed 1 base from V and 1 base from J, with 13 bases in between. This chain's CDR3 is CASSLGVGTVNTGELFF. The CDR3 coding sequence is TGTGCCAGCAGCTTAGGTGTTGGGACGGTGAACACCGGGGAGCTGTTTTTT.